This TCR beta chain stems from a study of T cells in Graves' hyperthyroidism and ophthalmopathy. A remark on this clonotype: What it recognizes is unknown.

Researchers took RNA transcripts and amplified the TCR beta CDR3 regions from them. During a first-round RT-PCR of the TCR CDR3, the HTBI primer set was used. TCRdb ran MiXCR on the multiplex PCR reads and lists one entry per CDR3 protein. Of some 600,000 distinct CDR3 sequences in the sample, approximately 15% were seen once. Study-level findings and limits: Ophthalmopathy cases were set apart from stable hyperthyroidism by a 13 V-J model. The blood repertoire included most of the expanded thyroid clonotypes above 0.001.

The CDR3 sequence is 15 residues long. The V gene's germline CDR1 is SGHAT and CDR2 FQNNGV. Trimming at V came to 0 bases and at J to 2 bases, leaving 2 bases not matched to a gene. Thyroid ultrasound and orbital computed tomography, with clinical symptoms and serum thyroxine and TRAb, informed diagnoses. Each 10 ml fresh peripheral blood draw supplied the PBMCs. The chain joins TRBV11-2 to TRBJ1-2, with TRBD1 matching over 8 bases. This sequence was found in a woman in her 30s with Graves' hyperthyroidism that later progressed to Graves' ophthalmopathy. The material sequenced was blood. This CDR3 reads CASSLDRTGNYGYTF. CDR3 DNA: TGTGCCAGCAGCTTAGATCGGACAGGGAACTATGGCTACACCTTC.